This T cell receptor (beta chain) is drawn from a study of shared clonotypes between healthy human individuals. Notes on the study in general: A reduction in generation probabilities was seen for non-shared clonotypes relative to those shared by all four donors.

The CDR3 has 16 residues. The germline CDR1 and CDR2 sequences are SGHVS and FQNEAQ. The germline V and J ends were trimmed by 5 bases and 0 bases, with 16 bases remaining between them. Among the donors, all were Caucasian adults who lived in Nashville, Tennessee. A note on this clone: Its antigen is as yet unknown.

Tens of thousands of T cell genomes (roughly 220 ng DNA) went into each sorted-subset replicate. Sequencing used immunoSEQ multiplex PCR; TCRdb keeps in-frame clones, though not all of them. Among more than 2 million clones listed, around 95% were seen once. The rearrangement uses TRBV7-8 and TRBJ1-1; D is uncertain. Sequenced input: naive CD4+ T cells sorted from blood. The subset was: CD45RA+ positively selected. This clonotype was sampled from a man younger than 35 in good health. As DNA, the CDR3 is TGTGCCAGCAGCCCGCGGACCGGGATTTTGAACACTGAAGCTTTCTTT. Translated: CASSPRTGILNTEAFF. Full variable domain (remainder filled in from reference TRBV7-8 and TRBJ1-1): GAGVSQSPRYKVAKRGQDVALRCDPISGHVSLFWYQQALGQGPEFLTYFQNEAQLDKSGLPSDRFFAERPEGSVSTLKIQRTQQEDSAVYLCASSPRTGILNTEAFFGQGTRLTVV.